This TCR beta chain was identified during a study of vaccination and CD4 T cells after COVID-19. General study findings and limits: Convalescent patients had 304 of 307 vaccine-specific clones showing spike mono-reactivity.

Sequenced with the Oncomine TCR Beta short-read assay was DNA taken from cultured CD4+ T cells. TCRdb reprocessed the PCR reads via MiXCR and lists one record per CDR3 protein. The sample has around 8,100 distinct CDR3 sequences; 57% are singletons. Treatment of the sample: roughly ten-day PBMC culture with coronavirus spike peptide pools or control peptides (ViraFEST assay). PCR positivity dates ran from March to December 2020, preceding US Alpha, Beta and Delta variants. Regarding this clonotype: No antigen is known for it.

Losses at the gene ends were 6 bases for V and 13 bases for J; bases not matched to a gene: 13. The CDR3 is made up of 14 amino acids. Germline V gene lookup returns CDR1 MNHNS and CDR2 SASEGT. What was sequenced was CD4+ T cells from blood, cultured in vitro. The sequence came from a human donor who had recovered from COVID-19. The rearrangement joins TRBV6-1 to TRBJ2-3; 10 bases fit TRBD1. This CDR3 is CASSHPNGQGEKYF. In nucleotides, the CDR3 is TGTGCCAGCAGCCACCCAAACGGACAGGGGGAGAAGTATTTT.